This T cell receptor (beta chain) was sequenced in a study of CD8+ T cells in alopecia areata. This sample's treatment: oral pan-JAK inhibitor, 5-10 mg twice daily. Findings and limits, study-wide: Only a single nonresponder existed, so baseline CD8+ expansion links stay unclear.

V shed 1 base and J 4 bases; nucleotides not matched to a gene: 4. The CDR3 is 15 residues long. Germline assignment: CDR1 LGHNA and CDR2 YNFKEQ. To note about this clone: Its antigen is as yet unknown.

Reverse transcribed after extraction, RNA yielded cDNA as the sequencing template. The assay was immunoSEQ multiplex PCR, and TCRdb's table has in-frame clones only and misses some. The sample contains about 87,000 clones, around 71% of which appear only once. The chain links TRBV4-2 to TRBJ2-7, with 10 bases matching TRBD1. This material consisted of CD8+ T cells sorted from blood, taken at week 44, from a patient treated with tofacitinib. The origin of this receptor is a human donor with alopecia areata. CDR3 nucleotide sequence: TGTGCCAGCAGCCAAGGGACAGGGGGGCCATACGAGCAGTACTTC. Its protein product is CASSQGTGGPYEQYF.